Listed below are T cell receptor beta chains from one sample, sequenced in a study of T-cell reconstitution after alpha-beta-depleted transplantation in children. In TCRdb, the PCR reads were re-called with MiXCR into one record per CDR3 protein. The sample holds 200,000 or so distinct CDR3 sequences, roughly 8.3% seen once. The sample was PBMCs, mostly from graft donor cells, taken 360 days after TCRalphabeta/CD19-depleted stem cell transplant. The receptor set was obtained from a male patient aged 2 to 9 who had a stem cell transplant for acute myeloid leukemia, so the T cells may come from the graft donor. The CDR3 runs from the conserved cysteine through the conserved F or W. Each record gives: CDR3 protein, V gene, J gene.

CASSLARTSGFQETQYF	TRBV12-3/TRBV12-4	TRBJ2-5
CSARDLSSENEKLFF	TRBV20-1	TRBJ1-4
CASSHRGGGELFF	TRBV3-2	TRBJ2-2
CASSLTGSREKLFF	TRBV5-1	TRBJ1-4
CATSRDWGSSYNSPLHF	TRBV15	TRBJ1-6
CASSPGVGTDTQYF	TRBV7-8	TRBJ2-3
CASSQTGANTEAFF	TRBV3-1	TRBJ1-1
CASSSGPLRTPRGQETQYF	TRBV7-8	TRBJ2-5
CASSNPSGAYNEQFF	TRBV5-6	TRBJ2-1
CAISEDFPYEQYF	TRBV10-3	TRBJ2-7
CASSLDPSVKTQYF	TRBV7-9	TRBJ2-5
CASSSFSNEKLFF	TRBV12-3/TRBV12-4	TRBJ1-4
CASSVAHEGTVQETQYF	TRBV9	TRBJ2-5
CASRVTRTAYNEQFF	TRBV5-6	TRBJ2-1
CSVGAGNQPQHF	TRBV29-1	TRBJ1-5
CASSRPGQGSLPANTGELFF	TRBV12-3/TRBV12-4	TRBJ2-2
CASSFREGFKNEQFF	TRBV7-8	TRBJ2-1
CASSFVVDSPLHF	TRBV5-1	TRBJ1-6
CASSLDRVTGELFF	TRBV5-1	TRBJ2-2
CASSPRGGTYEQYF	TRBV11-2	TRBJ2-7
CASSLAGLGAYNEQFF	TRBV7-9	TRBJ2-1
CASSLVADAAEAFF	TRBV5-1	TRBJ1-1
CASSFPATLAKNIQYF	TRBV12-3/TRBV12-4	TRBJ2-4
CATSTRTATNEKLFF	TRBV15	TRBJ1-4
CASSFSGGLSDRPQHF	TRBV12-3/TRBV12-4	TRBJ1-5
CASSSQGMNTEAFF	TRBV7-3	TRBJ1-1
CSVVSGGTQETQYF	TRBV29-1	TRBJ2-5
CASSYSGLLNYGYTF	TRBV6-5	TRBJ1-2
CASSLETLNTEAFF	TRBV7-2	TRBJ1-1
CSAMTSGMIYEQYF	TRBV20-1	TRBJ2-7
CASSESGQITEAFF	TRBV10-2	TRBJ1-1
CASSPGTGSNEKLFF	TRBV28	TRBJ1-4
CASSLSGGAIPQYF	TRBV12-3/TRBV12-4	TRBJ2-3
CSVWVADTQYF	TRBV29-1	TRBJ2-3
CASSPNEGRRETQYF	TRBV7-6	TRBJ2-5
CASRELYNEQFF	TRBV7-2	TRBJ2-1
CASSRTSLNYGYTF	TRBV12-3/TRBV12-4	TRBJ1-2